These T cell receptor beta chains were read from a single sample in a study of blood T cell repertoires in COVID-19. Profiled with immunoSEQ multiplex PCR; TCRdb holds only in-frame clones, not every one. The sample lists about 490,000 clones; roughly 85% were seen once. Sequenced sample: peripheral blood. These receptors all stem from a human donor in a cohort sampled during active COVID-19. Both conserved end residues are part of each CDR3. Each record gives: J gene, V gene, D gene, clone size, CDR3 DNA, CDR3 protein. A D gene is named only where the DNA matches it firmly. Clone sizes are given selectively: once, few, many, or a class where the clone is expanded.

TRBJ2-1,TRBV10-1,TRBD2,-,TGCGCCAGCAGTCCCATAGCGGGAGGGCCGTATGAGCAGTTCTTC,CASSPIAGGPYEQFF
TRBJ1-2,TRBV9,-,-,TGTGCCAGCAGCGTTGGAGGGCCCCGCCATAACTATGGCTACACCTTC,CASSVGGPRHNYGYTF
TRBJ1-1,TRBV28,TRBD1,-,TGTGCCAGCAGTTCCCGACAGGGGAGGGGCACTGAAGCTTTCTTT,CASSSRQGRGTEAFF
TRBJ2-1,TRBV24-1,-,-,TGTGCCACCAGTTTCGCGTATGAGCAGTTCTTC,CATSFAYEQFF
TRBJ1-1,TRBV27,-,few,TGTGCCAGCAGTTTACGGGGGACGGTCACTGAAGCTTTCTTT,CASSLRGTVTEAFF
TRBJ2-1,TRBV19,TRBD2,once,TGTGCCAGTAGTCTCCGTCGTGGGGCGGGAGGCAATGAGCAGTTCTTC,CASSLRRGAGGNEQFF
TRBJ1-6,TRBV6-4,-,-,TGTGCCAGCAGTGACTCAGGCTGGGGCTCACCCCTCCACTTT,CASSDSGWGSPLHF
TRBJ2-1,TRBV5-1,-,-,TGCGCCAGCAGCCCTGGACTATCCCGTAATGAGCAGTTCTTC,CASSPGLSRNEQFF
TRBJ2-5,TRBV7-9,TRBD2,-,TGTGCCAGCAGCTTACGAAGAAAATCCGGGACTAGTACGTCGGAGACCCAGTACTTC,CASSLRRKSGTSTSETQYF
TRBJ1-4,TRBV7-9,TRBD1,-,TGTGCCAGCAGTCGGGGACAGGGAGGTGAAAAACTGTTTTTT,CASSRGQGGEKLFF
TRBJ2-5,TRBV23-1,TRBD1,-,TGCGCCAGCAGTCTGACAGGGGGACCTCCGGGGTCCCAGTACTTC,CASSLTGGPPGSQYF
TRBJ2-7,TRBV27,TRBD1,-,TGTGCCAGCAGGGTCGCGGGACAGGCGTGGTACGAGCAGTACTTC,CASRVAGQAWYEQYF
TRBJ1-5,TRBV27,TRBD1,-,TGTGCCAGCAGTCACAGGGGGCGAGGTCAGCCCCAGCATTTT,CASSHRGRGQPQHF
TRBJ1-1,TRBV5-4,-,-,TGTGCCAGCAGCTTAACCGGGGCTGAAGCTTTCTTT,CASSLTGAEAFF
TRBJ1-2,TRBV2,TRBD1,-,TGTGCCAGCAGCCCGAACAGGGGACTTACCTATGGCTACACCTTC,CASSPNRGLTYGYTF
TRBJ2-5,TRBV5-1,TRBD2,-,TGCGCCAGCAGCTTACTAGCGGAGGTCCAAGAGACCCAGTACTTC,CASSLLAEVQETQYF